This T cell receptor beta chain was documented in a study of blood T cell repertoires in COVID-19. The method was immunoSEQ multiplex PCR; TCRdb's version includes in-frame clones alone and lacks a portion of them. The repertoire holds about 280,000 clones, around 87% seen once, with 2.2% in the top ten. Germline values: CDR1 SGHNT, CDR2 YENEEA. The length of the CDR3 is 16 residues. Trimming pared 4 bases from V and 3 bases from J, leaving 15 bases between. This receptor was obtained from a woman in her fifties or sixties who had recovered from COVID-19. V gene TRBV11-3 combines with J gene TRBJ2-2; possibly TRBD2 for D (6 bases). Material for sequencing was peripheral blood. In nucleotides, the CDR3 is TGTGCCAGCAGCTCTCCCCGGGACTCGGACACCGGGGAGCTGTTTTTT. It specifies CASSSPRDSDTGELFF.